Detailed here is one T cell receptor (beta chain). Antigen unknown. The data derive from a study of OX40 agonist ivuxolimab in advanced cancers. About the study: At doses from 0.01 to 10 mg/kg, patients were given intravenous ivuxolimab every 2 weeks. General study findings and limits: More expanded clones were found, on average, in CD8+ than in CD4+ T cells. Clonal expansion by week 6 occurred in CD4+ and CD8+ blood T cells (at 0.1 to 3.0 mg/kg). No antigen was identified for the clonally expanded peripheral T cells.

Clones were read by immunoSEQ multiplex PCR, and TCRdb kept only the in-frame ones, dropping some. The sample shows 71,000 or so clones, approximately 90% of them seen only once. This specimen consisted of CD4+ or CD8+ T cells sorted from blood, obtained in a trial of the OX40 agonist ivuxolimab. The receptor was isolated from an adult with an advanced solid tumor such as melanoma, head and neck, liver or kidney cancer.

The DNA of the CDR3 is TGTGCCAGCAGCGACCCTACAGGGACCGGTGAAAAACTGTTTTTT. Translation gives CASSDPTGTGEKLFF. This chain links TRBV5-5 with TRBJ1-4, with D possibly TRBD1 on 6 matching bases. Trimming took 4 bases from V and 7 from J, leaving 17 bases between them. This CDR3 contains 15 residues. The V gene's germline CDR1 is SGHKS and CDR2 YYEKEE (reference sequence).